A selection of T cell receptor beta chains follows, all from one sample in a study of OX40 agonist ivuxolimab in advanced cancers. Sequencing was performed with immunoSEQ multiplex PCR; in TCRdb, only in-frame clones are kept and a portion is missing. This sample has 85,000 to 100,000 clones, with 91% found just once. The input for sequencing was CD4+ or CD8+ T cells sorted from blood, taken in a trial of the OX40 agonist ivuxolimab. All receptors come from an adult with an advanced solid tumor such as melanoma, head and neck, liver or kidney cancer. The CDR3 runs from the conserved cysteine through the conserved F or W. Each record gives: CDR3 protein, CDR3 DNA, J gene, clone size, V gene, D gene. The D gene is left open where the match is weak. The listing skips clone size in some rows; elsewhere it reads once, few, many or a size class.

CDR3: CASSSKGTVSYEQYF; DNA: TGTGCCAGCAGCTCCAAGGGGACGGTCTCCTACGAGCAGTACTTC; J: TRBJ2-7; size: NA; V: TRBV5-6; D: NA
CDR3: CASSSIGRGSGNTIYF; DNA: TGTGCCAGCAGTTCCATAGGGAGGGGATCTGGAAACACCATATATTTT; J: TRBJ1-3; size: NA; V: TRBV6-5; D: NA
CDR3: CATSRVAGVSQYF; DNA: TGTGCCACCAGCAGAGTGGCGGGAGTGAGCCAGTACTTC; J: TRBJ2-5; size: NA; V: TRBV15; D: TRBD2
CDR3: CASLPDHPTNYGYTF; DNA: TGCGCCAGCTTGCCAGACCACCCGACTAACTATGGCTACACCTTC; J: TRBJ1-2; size: NA; V: TRBV10-2; D: NA
CDR3: CASSEGETAQYF; DNA: TGTGCCAGCAGTGAAGGGGAGACAGCGCAGTATTTT; J: TRBJ2-3; size: few; V: TRBV2; D: NA
CDR3: CASSWQSGGGTDTQYF; DNA: TGTGCCAGCAGCTGGCAGAGCGGTGGGGGCACAGATACGCAGTATTTT; J: TRBJ2-3; size: few; V: TRBV7-8; D: NA
CDR3: CASRLGQGKITGELFF; DNA: TGTGCCAGCAGGCTCGGACAGGGAAAAATAACCGGGGAGCTGTTTTTT; J: TRBJ2-2; size: NA; V: TRBV5-6; D: TRBD1
CDR3: CASSWGGAGRAHNEQFF; DNA: TGCGCCAGCAGTTGGGGGGGCGCGGGACGAGCCCACAATGAGCAGTTCTTC; J: TRBJ2-1; size: NA; V: TRBV5-1; D: NA
CDR3: CASSSVGAETQYF; DNA: TGTGCCAGTAGTTCGGTGGGAGCAGAGACCCAGTACTTC; J: TRBJ2-5; size: once; V: TRBV19; D: NA
CDR3: CASSSPGGTGELFF; DNA: TGTGCCAGCAGCTCTCCAGGGGGAACCGGGGAGCTGTTTTTT; J: TRBJ2-2; size: NA; V: TRBV7-6; D: TRBD1
CDR3: CASRGGPDYYGYTF; DNA: TGTGCCAGCAGGGGGGGGCCAGACTACTATGGCTACACCTTC; J: TRBJ1-2; size: NA; V: TRBV28; D: NA
CDR3: CASSYRLAGLQETQYF; DNA: TGTGCCAGCAGTTACAGACTAGCGGGACTCCAAGAGACCCAGTACTTC; J: TRBJ2-5; size: NA; V: TRBV6-5; D: TRBD2
CDR3: CASSFGANTEAFF; DNA: TGTGCCAGCAGCTTCGGAGCGAACACTGAAGCTTTCTTT; J: TRBJ1-1; size: NA; V: TRBV7-3; D: NA
CDR3: CASSIGTGVNYGYTF; DNA: TGTGCCAGCAGCATCGGGACAGGGGTTAACTATGGCTACACCTTC; J: TRBJ1-2; size: NA; V: TRBV11-3; D: TRBD1
CDR3: CASRYQAGSTDTQYF; DNA: TGTGCCAGCAGATATCAAGCGGGGAGCACAGATACGCAGTATTTT; J: TRBJ2-3; size: once; V: TRBV28; D: TRBD2
CDR3: CASSIGGGVNEQYF; DNA: TGTGCCAGTAGTATAGGTGGGGGTGTCAACGAGCAGTACTTC; J: TRBJ2-7; size: NA; V: TRBV19; D: NA
CDR3: CATGYSYNEQFF; DNA: TGTGCCACCGGCTATTCCTACAATGAGCAGTTCTTC; J: TRBJ2-1; size: NA; V: TRBV28; D: NA
CDR3: CASSFWTSALGGELFF; DNA: TGTGCCAGCAGCTTCTGGACTAGCGCCTTGGGCGGGGAGCTGTTTTTT; J: TRBJ2-2; size: NA; V: TRBV7-2; D: TRBD2
CDR3: CASTMGAYRAQYF; DNA: TGTGCCAGCACCATGGGGGCTTACAGAGCGCAGTATTTT; J: TRBJ2-3; size: NA; V: TRBV28; D: NA
CDR3: CASSTGTGARGYTF; DNA: TGTGCCAGCAGCACCGGGACAGGGGCGAGGGGCTACACCTTC; J: TRBJ1-2; size: NA; V: TRBV28; D: TRBD1
CDR3: CSVKPNTGELFF; DNA: TGCAGCGTTAAACCAAACACCGGGGAGCTGTTTTTT; J: TRBJ2-2; size: NA; V: TRBV29-1; D: NA
CDR3: CATSRDTETQYF; DNA: TGTGCCACCAGCAGAGATACCGAGACCCAGTACTTC; J: TRBJ2-5; size: few; V: TRBV15; D: NA
CDR3: CASSQPSLDTQYF; DNA: TGTGCCAGCAGCCAACCCTCCTTAGATACGCAGTATTTT; J: TRBJ2-3; size: NA; V: TRBV7-9; D: NA
CDR3: CASSQSLAGSSYNEQFF; DNA: TGCGCCAGCAGCCAATCCCTAGCGGGCAGCTCCTACAATGAGCAGTTCTTC; J: TRBJ2-1; size: NA; V: TRBV4-3; D: TRBD2
CDR3: CASRPGQGIPSGANVLTF; DNA: TGTGCCAGCAGGCCGGGACAGGGAATTCCCTCTGGGGCCAACGTCCTGACTTTC; J: TRBJ2-6; size: NA; V: TRBV2; D: TRBD1
CDR3: CASSQEEAWETQYF; DNA: TGCGCCAGCAGCCAAGAAGAGGCATGGGAGACCCAGTACTTC; J: TRBJ2-5; size: NA; V: TRBV4-1; D: NA